A single sample gave rise to the 5 T cell receptor beta chains below, sequenced in a study of cytomegalovirus exposure and HLA in healthy donors (TCRdb year 2017). The library was obtained by the immunoSEQ multiplex PCR assay. The multiplex PCR relied on a mix of 60 forward primers for TCR Vbeta segments and 13 reverse primers for TCR Jbeta segments. TCRdb's version of the immuneACCESS table is confined to in-frame rearrangements and falls short of the full clone set. An unresolved V gene accounts for under half of the shortfall where checked; the remainder is of unknown origin. Across this sample there are some 45,000 clones, with about three quarters seen only once. The ten largest clones capture approximately 3.5% of the sample. Material for sequencing was PBMCs. The receptors stem from a woman younger than 45 in good health and CMV-seronegative.

V gene TRBV5-1 combines with J gene TRBJ1-2, with TRBD1 matching over 7 bases. CDR1 and CDR2 from the germline V gene are SGHRS and YFSETQ. V shed 2 bases, J shed 3 bases, and the junction held 7 bases outside the gene matches. The CDR3 length is 15 residues. The CDR3 region has the DNA TGCGCCAGCAGCTTCGGGGACAGACCGGACTATGGCTACACCTTC. It encodes CASSFGDRPDYGYTF.

The CDR3 protein is CASSGQAYGYTF. The DNA for the CDR3 is TGTGCCAGCAGCGGACAGGCCTATGGCTACACCTTC. The V call is TRBV6-1, the J call TRBJ1-2; 7 nucleotides agree with TRBD1. The length of the CDR3 is 12 residues. Germline-derived CDR1 and CDR2 are MNHNS and SASEGT. The ends lost 6 bases at V and 4 bases at J; junction bases unmatched: 2.

CDR3 sequence: CAWSAGDRDTPLHF. The DNA for the CDR3 is TGTGCCTGGAGTGCTGGGGACAGGGATACACCCCTCCACTTT. This chain joins TRBV30 and TRBJ1-6; 9 bases agree with TRBD1. The CDR3 runs 14 residues. The V gene's germline CDR1 is GTSNPN and CDR2 SVGIG (reference sequence). Trimming took 1 base from V and 11 from J; bases not matched to a gene: 6.

The chain couples TRBV2 to TRBJ1-5, with 8 positions matching TRBD1. Germline loops: CDR1 SNHLY, CDR2 FYNNEI. The CDR3 has 15 amino acids. Losses at the gene ends were 8 bases for V and 6 bases for J; bases not matched to a gene: 12. The CDR3 sequence is CASCGGTGGVQPQHF. In nucleotides, the CDR3 is TGTGCCAGCTGCGGTGGAACAGGGGGTGTTCAGCCCCAGCATTTT.

The chain links TRBV7-3 to TRBJ2-1, with D possibly being TRBD2 (5 bases). V was trimmed by 1 base and J by 9 bases, leaving 7 bases between them. Germline V gives CDR1 SGHTA, CDR2 FQGTGA. CDR3 length equals 12 residues. The CDR3: CASSLSGGEQFF. CDR3 DNA sequence: TGTGCCAGCAGCTTAAGCGGAGGTGAGCAGTTCTTC.